One sample yielded the 18 T cell receptor beta chains listed below, sequenced in a study of cytomegalovirus exposure and HLA in healthy donors. PCR employed 60 Vbeta and 13 Jbeta primers. Repertoires were generated with immunoSEQ multiplex PCR, while TCRdb's copy carries only in-frame clones and drops some. The repertoire shows around 130,000 clones; the top ten hold 2%. Source material: PBMCs. The receptors derive from a woman in her sixties or seventies in good health and CMV-seronegative.

About this clone: Other DNA sequences in this specimen translate into the identical CDR3. The chain has TRBV5-1 and TRBJ1-1; TRBD1 matches 11 bases. In germline, CDR1 is SGHRS, CDR2 YFSETQ. CDR3 length: 16 residues. The V and J ends lost 4 bases and 0 bases, in that order; junction bases with no gene match: 5. The CDR3 nucleotides are TGCGCCAGCAGCCCGCGGACAGGGGGCTTGAACACTGAAGCTTTCTTT. Protein: CASSPRTGGLNTEAFF.

This rearrangement joins TRBV6-5 to TRBJ1-1, with D unresolved. Germline CDR1 MNHEY, CDR2 SVGAGI. Trimming cost V 0 bases and J 4 bases, with 9 bases left between them. The CDR3 covers 14 residues. The chain's CDR3 is CASSYSYSSTEAFF. The CDR3 DNA reads as TGTGCCAGCAGTTACTCTTACAGTAGCACTGAAGCTTTCTTT.

The chain uses TRBV6-1 and TRBJ2-7; tentative D call: TRBD1 (5 bases). The CDR3 contains 14 residues. CDR1 is MNHNS, CDR2 SASEGT, per germline. The V and J ends lost 3 bases and 1 base respectively, with 10 bases between them. CDR3 loop: CASSESRASYEQYF. CDR3 sequence (DNA): TGTGCCAGCAGTGAGAGCAGGGCTTCCTACGAGCAGTACTTC.

The chain uses TRBV18 and TRBJ2-1; 8 positions match TRBD2. The CDR3 runs 14 residues. CDR1 KGHSH and CDR2 LQKENI come from the germline V gene. J lost 5 bases, V lost 3 bases, and 3 bases had no gene match. As DNA, the CDR3 is TGTGCCAGCTCACCTCAACTAGCGGACAATGAGCAGTTCTTC. It yields the protein CASSPQLADNEQFF.

The chain employs TRBV13 and TRBJ2-5; D might be TRBD2 (5 bases). Germline lookup yields CDR1 PRHDT and CDR2 FYEKMQ (reference sequence). V lost 2 bases and J 0 bases, leaving 10 bases between the germline ends. The CDR3 spans 15 residues. In DNA form, the CDR3 reads TGTGCCAGCAGCTTATTGGAGGAATACCAAGAGACCCAGTACTTC. Encoded protein: CASSLLEEYQETQYF. The full variable domain, its missing parts supplied by reference TRBV13 and TRBJ2-5, is AAGVIQSPRHLIKEKRETATLKCYPIPRHDTVYWYQQGPGQDPQFLISFYEKMQSDKGSIPDRFSAQQFSDYHSELNMSSLELGDSALYFCASSLLEEYQETQYFGPGTRLLVL.

The genes are TRBV6-5 and TRBJ1-3, with D perhaps matching TRBD1 (5 bases). Trimming pared 2 bases from V and 4 bases from J, leaving 12 bases between. The length of the CDR3 is 15 residues. Germline loops: CDR1 MNHEY, CDR2 SVGAGI. Written as DNA, the CDR3 is TGTGCCAGCAGTTACAGTCAGGGACTCGGAAACACCATATATTTT. The encoded protein is CASSYSQGLGNTIYF.

CDR3 sequence (DNA): TGTGCCAGCTCACCACCGGGCAGCCAAGAGACCCAGTACTTC. This codes for CASSPPGSQETQYF. J is TRBJ2-5 and V is TRBV18; D gene unclear. This CDR3 has 14 amino acids. Trimming pared 0 bases from V and 1 base from J, leaving 6 bases between. Germline assignment: CDR1 KGHSH and CDR2 LQKENI.

The V call is TRBV30, the J call TRBJ2-7, with D tentatively TRBD2 (5 bases). Deletions cut 3 bases from V and 3 bases from J, with 18 bases between. This CDR3 has 15 amino acids. Germline lookup yields CDR1 GTSNPN and CDR2 SVGIG (reference sequence). As DNA, the CDR3 is TGTGCCTGGAGCGGACCGGGATTCGAGCTCTACGAGCAGTACTTC. Protein product: CAWSGPGFELYEQYF. Full variable domain (remainder filled in from reference TRBV30 and TRBJ2-7): SQTIHQWPATLVQPVGSPLSLECTVEGTSNPNLYWYRQAAGRGLQLLFYSVGIGQISSEVPQNLSASRPQDRQFILSSKKLLLSDSGFYLCAWSGPGFELYEQYFGPGTRLTVT.

The V gene is TRBV9, the J gene TRBJ2-7; 7 nucleotides match TRBD2. V lost 2 bases and J lost 5; bases outside the gene matches: 10. The CDR3 extends over 15 amino acids. CDR1 is SGDLS, CDR2 YYNGEE, per germline. The CDR3 region is CASSVRAGEVDEQYF. CDR3 DNA sequence: TGTGCCAGCAGCGTGAGGGCGGGAGAGGTCGACGAGCAGTACTTC.

The J gene is TRBJ2-5, the V gene TRBV10-1; the D gene is possibly TRBD1 (5 bases). The CDR3 sequence is 13 residues long. The V gene's germline CDR1 is WNHNN and CDR2 SYGVQD (reference sequence). The germline V and J ends were trimmed by 0 bases and 8 bases, with 10 bases remaining between them. The CDR3 loop is CASSESDQGTQYF. The CDR3 DNA is TGCGCCAGCAGTGAGTCGGATCAGGGAACCCAGTACTTC.

V usage is TRBV5-4 and J usage is TRBJ2-2; 8 nucleotides agree with TRBD2. This CDR3 contains 16 residues. Germline CDR1 SGHNT, CDR2 YYREEE (reference sequence). Trimming cost V 4 bases and J 9 bases; bases outside gene matches: 14. CDR3 sequence reads: CASSNAGGASGRELFF. The CDR3 bases are TGTGCCAGCAGCAACGCCGGTGGGGCTAGCGGGCGGGAGCTGTTTTTT.

The chain carries TRBV11-1 and TRBJ2-7, with TRBD1 matching over 7 bases. Germline assignment: CDR1 SGHAT and CDR2 FQDESV (reference sequence). CDR3 length equals 15 residues. V trimming: 0 bases; J trimming: 3 bases; junction bases outside the gene matches: 5. CDR3 loop: CASSLATGTDYEQYF. CDR3 in DNA: TGTGCCAGCAGCTTAGCGACTGGGACAGACTACGAGCAGTACTTC.

The V and J genes are TRBV9 and TRBJ2-7; 8 bases are a match to TRBD1. Trimming at V came to 0 bases and at J to 4 bases, leaving 3 bases not matched to a gene. The CDR3 runs to 14 residues. Germline lookup yields CDR1 SGDLS and CDR2 YYNGEE. As DNA, the CDR3 is TGTGCCAGCAGCGTAGGCCAGGGGGCATACGAGCAGTACTTC. This gives the protein CASSVGQGAYEQYF.

The J gene is TRBJ2-7, the V gene TRBV7-9; D possibly corresponds to TRBD1 (6 bases). CDR1 SEHNR and CDR2 FQNEAQ come from the germline V gene (reference sequence). The CDR3 runs to 13 residues. V lost 3 bases to trimming and J lost 3 bases, with 9 bases between them. The CDR3 nucleotides are TGTGCCAGCAGCTTCGGACAGAGCTACGAGCAGTACTTC. This translates into CASSFGQSYEQYF.

On this clone itself: An end of the junction differs from the germline gene, which may be a read error. V and J are TRBV18 and TRBJ2-7; tentatively, D is TRBD2 (6 bases). The CDR3 runs to 16 residues. Germline CDR1 and CDR2: KGHSH and LQKENI. Here the CDR3 reads CANSPPATRDPYEQYF. The CDR3 DNA reads TGTGCCAACTCACCACCGGCGACTAGGGATCCTTACGAGCAGTACTTC.

This rearrangement joins TRBV2 to TRBJ1-2, with D hard to call. With 6 bases removed from V and 2 bases from J, the gap between germline ends came to 10 bases. The V gene's germline CDR1 is SNHLY and CDR2 FYNNEI. The CDR3 runs 13 residues. CDR3 bases: TGTGCCAGCAGCACCACAGCCAACTATGGCTACACCTTC. Protein sequence: CASSTTANYGYTF.

The J gene is TRBJ1-2, the V gene TRBV5-1, with 8 bases fitting TRBD1. The V gene end was trimmed by 3 bases and the J gene end by 3 bases; junction bases not matched to a gene: 4. Looked up from germline, CDR1 is SGHRS and CDR2 is YFSETQ. The CDR3 consists of 14 residues. CDR3 amino acids: CASSSGGADYGYTF. In DNA, the CDR3 is TGCGCCAGCAGCTCAGGGGGCGCCGACTATGGCTACACCTTC.

The chain uses TRBV25-1 and TRBJ1-1; TRBD1 might be the D (5 bases). Trimming removed 5 bases from V and 1 base from J, with 14 bases in between. The length of the CDR3 is 15 residues. Germline CDR1 is MGHDK and CDR2 is SYGVNS. The DNA of the CDR3 is TGTGCCAGCAGTCCCGGGACTGGGTGGAACACTGAAGCTTTCTTT. Translation: CASSPGTGWNTEAFF.